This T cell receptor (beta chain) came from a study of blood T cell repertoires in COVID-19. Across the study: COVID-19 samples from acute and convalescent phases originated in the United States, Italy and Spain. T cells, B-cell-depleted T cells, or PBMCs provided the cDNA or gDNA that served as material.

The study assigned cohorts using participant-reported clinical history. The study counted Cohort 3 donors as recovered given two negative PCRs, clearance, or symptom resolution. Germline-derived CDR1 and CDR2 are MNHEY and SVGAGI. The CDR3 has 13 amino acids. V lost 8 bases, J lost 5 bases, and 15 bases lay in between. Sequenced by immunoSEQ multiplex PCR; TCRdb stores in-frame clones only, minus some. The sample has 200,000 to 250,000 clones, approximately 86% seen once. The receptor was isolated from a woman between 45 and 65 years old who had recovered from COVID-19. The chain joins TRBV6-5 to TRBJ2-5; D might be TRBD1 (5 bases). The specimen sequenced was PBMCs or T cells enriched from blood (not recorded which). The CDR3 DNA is TGTGCCAGCCTCAGGGATCCCCCGGAGACCCAGTACTTC. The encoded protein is CASLRDPPETQYF.